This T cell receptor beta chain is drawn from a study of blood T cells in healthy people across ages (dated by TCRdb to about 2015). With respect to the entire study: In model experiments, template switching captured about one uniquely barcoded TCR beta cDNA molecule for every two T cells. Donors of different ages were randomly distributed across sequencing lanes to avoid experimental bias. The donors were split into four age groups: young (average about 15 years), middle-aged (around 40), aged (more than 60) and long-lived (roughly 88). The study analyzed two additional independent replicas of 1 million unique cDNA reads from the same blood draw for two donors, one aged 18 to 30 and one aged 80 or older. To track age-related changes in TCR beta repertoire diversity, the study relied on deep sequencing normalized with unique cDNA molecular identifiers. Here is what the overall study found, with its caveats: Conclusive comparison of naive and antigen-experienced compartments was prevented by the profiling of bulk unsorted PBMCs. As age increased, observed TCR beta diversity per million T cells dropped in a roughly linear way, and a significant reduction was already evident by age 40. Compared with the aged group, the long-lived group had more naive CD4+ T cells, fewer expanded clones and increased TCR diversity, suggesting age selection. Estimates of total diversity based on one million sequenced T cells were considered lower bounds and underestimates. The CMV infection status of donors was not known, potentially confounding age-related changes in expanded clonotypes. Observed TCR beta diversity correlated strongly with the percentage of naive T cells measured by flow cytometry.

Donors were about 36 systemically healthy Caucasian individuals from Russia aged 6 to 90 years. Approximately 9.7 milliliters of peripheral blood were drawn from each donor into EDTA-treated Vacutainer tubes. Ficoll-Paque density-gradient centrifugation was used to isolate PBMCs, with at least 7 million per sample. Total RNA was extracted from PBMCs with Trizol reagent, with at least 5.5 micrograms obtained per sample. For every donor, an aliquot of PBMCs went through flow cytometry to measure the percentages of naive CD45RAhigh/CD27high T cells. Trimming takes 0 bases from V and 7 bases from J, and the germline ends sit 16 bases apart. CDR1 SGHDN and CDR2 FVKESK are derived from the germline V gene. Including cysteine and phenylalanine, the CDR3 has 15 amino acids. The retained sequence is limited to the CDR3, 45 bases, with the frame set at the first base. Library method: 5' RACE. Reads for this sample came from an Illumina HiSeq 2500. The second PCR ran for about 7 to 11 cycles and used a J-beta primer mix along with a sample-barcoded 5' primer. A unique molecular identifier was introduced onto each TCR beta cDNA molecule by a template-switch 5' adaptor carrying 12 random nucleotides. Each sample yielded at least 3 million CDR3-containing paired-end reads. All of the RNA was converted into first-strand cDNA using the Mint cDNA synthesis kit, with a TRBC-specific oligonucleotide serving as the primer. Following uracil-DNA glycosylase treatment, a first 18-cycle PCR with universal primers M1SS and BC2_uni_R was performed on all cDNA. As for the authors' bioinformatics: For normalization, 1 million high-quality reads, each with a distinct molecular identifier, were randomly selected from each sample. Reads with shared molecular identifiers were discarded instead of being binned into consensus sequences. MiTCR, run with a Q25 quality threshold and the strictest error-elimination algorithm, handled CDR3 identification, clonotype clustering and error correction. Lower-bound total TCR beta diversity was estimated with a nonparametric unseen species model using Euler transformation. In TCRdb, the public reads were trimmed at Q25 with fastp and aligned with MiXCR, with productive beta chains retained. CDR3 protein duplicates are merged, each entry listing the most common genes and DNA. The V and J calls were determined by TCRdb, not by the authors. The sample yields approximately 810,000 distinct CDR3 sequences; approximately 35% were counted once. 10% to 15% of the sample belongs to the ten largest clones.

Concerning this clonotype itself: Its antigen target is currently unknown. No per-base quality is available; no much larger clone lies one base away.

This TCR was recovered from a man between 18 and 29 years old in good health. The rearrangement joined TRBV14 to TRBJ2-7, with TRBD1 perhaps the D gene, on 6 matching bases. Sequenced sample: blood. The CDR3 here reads CASSQDWIGGNEQYF. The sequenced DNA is TGTGCCAGCAGCCAAGATTGGATAGGGGGAAATGAGCAGTACTTC.